Here is one TCR beta chain with its context. What it binds is not known. The record originates from a study of T cell responses to AZD1222 COVID-19 vaccine. Whole-study findings and limits: CD4 TCRs covered the whole spike, strongest at regions 160-218 and 743-854. Scientists sampled the repertoires only once the peak T cell response had passed.

This CDR3 contains 17 residues. The J segment lost 1 base and the V segment lost 1 base, leaving 7 bases of the junction unmatched. Per germline, CDR1 LGHDT and CDR2 YNNKEL (reference sequence). Data came from immunoSEQ multiplex PCR; TCRdb stores just in-frame clones and leaves some out. Of approximately 140,000 clones in the sample, over 90% were seen once. The origin of this receptor is an adult in good health. The specimen was peripheral blood, collected on day 0 of AZD1222 vaccination. The chain employs TRBV3-1 (or the pseudogene TRBV3-2) and TRBJ1-1; 9 nucleotides agree with TRBD1. CDR3 bases: TGTGCCAGCAGCCAAGGGGACAGGGCACGAGGGAACACTGAAGCTTTCTTT. This codes for CASSQGDRARGNTEAFF.